The rows below give T cell receptor beta chains drawn from one sample of a study of blood T cells in healthy people across ages. TCRdb reanalysed the 5' RACE reads using MiXCR and keeps one entry per CDR3 protein. The repertoire holds about 680,000 distinct CDR3 sequences, with roughly 50% as singletons. What was sequenced was blood. These receptors came from an older woman in good health. Each CDR3 is given with its conserved first and last residue. A D gene is named only where the DNA matches it firmly. Rows give clone size only sometimes, using once, few, many, or a class for an expanded clone.

CDR3nt: TGCAGTGCTAGACGACCGGGACAGGGGGCGCAAAGTTGGTTCTTC; CDR3aa: CSARRPGQGAQSWFF; v_gene: TRBV20-1; j_gene: TRBJ2-1; abundance: few; d_gene: TRBD1
CDR3nt: TGCAGTGCTAGAGATTTTCTAGCGGGGTATTACGAGCGGTACTTC; CDR3aa: CSARDFLAGYYERYF; v_gene: TRBV20-1; j_gene: TRBJ2-7; abundance: -; d_gene: TRBD2
CDR3nt: TGTGCCAGCAGCCGACTAGTACAAGAGACCCAGTACTTC; CDR3aa: CASSRLVQETQYF; v_gene: TRBV14; j_gene: TRBJ2-5; abundance: few; d_gene: -
CDR3nt: TGTGCCTGGAGTAAGACACTAGCGGGTACCCAAGAGACCCAGTACTTC; CDR3aa: CAWSKTLAGTQETQYF; v_gene: TRBV30; j_gene: TRBJ2-5; abundance: -; d_gene: TRBD2
CDR3nt: TGTGCCATCAGTGAGTGGGACAGGACCTACGAGCAGTACTTC; CDR3aa: CAISEWDRTYEQYF; v_gene: TRBV10-3; j_gene: TRBJ2-7; abundance: few; d_gene: TRBD1
CDR3nt: TGTGCCAGCAGTTTTGGACAGGGCAATCAGCCCCAGCATTTT; CDR3aa: CASSFGQGNQPQHF; v_gene: TRBV12-3/TRBV12-4; j_gene: TRBJ1-5; abundance: -; d_gene: TRBD1
CDR3nt: TGTGCCAGCAGCCAAGAGGGACAGGGGGCAGAGGAGCAGTACTTC; CDR3aa: CASSQEGQGAEEQYF; v_gene: TRBV4-2; j_gene: TRBJ2-4; abundance: -; d_gene: TRBD1
CDR3nt: TGCAGTGCTAGAGATGCGGGAAGGGGTGCAGATGAGCAGTTCTTC; CDR3aa: CSARDAGRGADEQFF; v_gene: TRBV20-1; j_gene: TRBJ2-1; abundance: -; d_gene: -
CDR3nt: TGCGCCAGCAGCTTGAGGTCAGGGGGTCCAGGGGAGACCCAGTACTTC; CDR3aa: CASSLRSGGPGETQYF; v_gene: TRBV5-1; j_gene: TRBJ2-5; abundance: -; d_gene: TRBD1
CDR3nt: TGTGCCAGCAGTTTACCCTTCAAAATAGGAGATACGCAGTATTTT; CDR3aa: CASSLPFKIGDTQYF; v_gene: TRBV28; j_gene: TRBJ2-3; abundance: -; d_gene: -
CDR3nt: TGTGCCAGCAGCTCCCACACTAGCGGGAGTTACAATGAGCAGTTCTTC; CDR3aa: CASSSHTSGSYNEQFF; v_gene: TRBV7-9; j_gene: TRBJ2-1; abundance: -; d_gene: TRBD2
CDR3nt: TGCAGCGCCGACCTCCCAACCGGGGAGCTGTTTTTT; CDR3aa: CSADLPTGELFF; v_gene: TRBV29-1; j_gene: TRBJ2-2; abundance: few; d_gene: -
CDR3nt: TGTGCCAGCAGGGGACAGGGGGATCGTAATGAGCAGTTCTTC; CDR3aa: CASRGQGDRNEQFF; v_gene: TRBV25-1; j_gene: TRBJ2-1; abundance: -; d_gene: TRBD1
CDR3nt: TGTGCCAGCAGCCCTCGCGGGACTAGCGGAAGCGCAGATACGCAGTATTTT; CDR3aa: CASSPRGTSGSADTQYF; v_gene: TRBV7-2; j_gene: TRBJ2-3; abundance: few; d_gene: TRBD2
CDR3nt: TGTGCCAGCAGCCTCCACGGACAGGGGTACTACAATGAGCAGTTCTTC; CDR3aa: CASSLHGQGYYNEQFF; v_gene: TRBV5-6; j_gene: TRBJ2-1; abundance: -; d_gene: TRBD1
CDR3nt: TGTGCCAGCAGCGTAGAAAACGAGCAGTTCTTC; CDR3aa: CASSVENEQFF; v_gene: TRBV9; j_gene: TRBJ2-1; abundance: -; d_gene: -
CDR3nt: TGTGCCATCAGGGGTGATTGGGGCACTGAAGCTTTCTTT; CDR3aa: CAIRGDWGTEAFF; v_gene: TRBV10-3; j_gene: TRBJ1-1; abundance: -; d_gene: -
CDR3nt: TGTGCCACCAGCAGAGATCGGGGGGGCGAGCAGTACTTC; CDR3aa: CATSRDRGGEQYF; v_gene: TRBV15; j_gene: TRBJ2-7; abundance: few; d_gene: TRBD2
CDR3nt: TGCAGTGCTAGTGCCGCACGGGAGTTTTCCGGGGAGCTGTTTTTT; CDR3aa: CSASAAREFSGELFF; v_gene: TRBV20-1; j_gene: TRBJ2-2; abundance: -; d_gene: -
CDR3nt: TGCGCCAGCAGCGTAGATGGCCAGCCAAGTAAAAACATTCAGTACTTC; CDR3aa: CASSVDGQPSKNIQYF; v_gene: TRBV5-1; j_gene: TRBJ2-4; abundance: -; d_gene: -
CDR3nt: TGCGCCAGCAGCTTGATGGGAGGGTTGAACACTGAAGCTTTCTTT; CDR3aa: CASSLMGGLNTEAFF; v_gene: TRBV5-1; j_gene: TRBJ1-1; abundance: -; d_gene: -
CDR3nt: TGTGCCAGCAGCTTATGGACTAGCGGGAGGAGGGGGCTAGGGTACGAGCAGTACTTC; CDR3aa: CASSLWTSGRRGLGYEQYF; v_gene: TRBV7-2; j_gene: TRBJ2-7; abundance: -; d_gene: TRBD2
CDR3nt: TGTGCCATCAGTGAGAGGTCGGGAACAGAGACCCAGTACTTC; CDR3aa: CAISERSGTETQYF; v_gene: TRBV10-3; j_gene: TRBJ2-5; abundance: -; d_gene: -
CDR3nt: TGTGCCAGCAGTCCCCCACTAGCGGGGATATACAATGAGCAGTTCTTC; CDR3aa: CASSPPLAGIYNEQFF; v_gene: TRBV6-6; j_gene: TRBJ2-1; abundance: -; d_gene: TRBD2
CDR3nt: TGTGCCAGCAGCCCCAAGAGCGGGAGGGTGATAGATACGCAGTATTTT; CDR3aa: CASSPKSGRVIDTQYF; v_gene: TRBV7-2; j_gene: TRBJ2-3; abundance: few; d_gene: TRBD2
CDR3nt: TGCGCCAGCAGCCAAGAACCAGGAGGAGCCTCCTACGAGCAGTACTTC; CDR3aa: CASSQEPGGASYEQYF; v_gene: TRBV4-3; j_gene: TRBJ2-7; abundance: few; d_gene: -
CDR3nt: TGTGCCAGCAGTTATTCCTCCACAGATACGCAGTATTTT; CDR3aa: CASSYSSTDTQYF; v_gene: TRBV6-5; j_gene: TRBJ2-3; abundance: -; d_gene: -
CDR3nt: TGCAGTGCTAGACAGGGCGCGGCCAATGAGCAGTTCTTC; CDR3aa: CSARQGAANEQFF; v_gene: TRBV20-1; j_gene: TRBJ2-1; abundance: few; d_gene: -
CDR3nt: TGCAGTGCTATCAGGGGAACGGATACGCAGTATTTT; CDR3aa: CSAIRGTDTQYF; v_gene: TRBV20-1; j_gene: TRBJ2-3; abundance: -; d_gene: -
CDR3nt: TGTGCCAGCAGCGTAAGGCCTAGCCGCACAGATACGCAGTATTTT; CDR3aa: CASSVRPSRTDTQYF; v_gene: TRBV9; j_gene: TRBJ2-3; abundance: -; d_gene: -
CDR3nt: TGCGCCAGCAGCCAAGATCATAGGGAACCCTACGAGCAGTACTTC; CDR3aa: CASSQDHREPYEQYF; v_gene: TRBV4-3; j_gene: TRBJ2-7; abundance: few; d_gene: -
CDR3nt: TGCGCCAGCAGCACTGGGACGTCGCTAGCTGGGGCCAACGTCCTGACTTTC; CDR3aa: CASSTGTSLAGANVLTF; v_gene: TRBV5-1; j_gene: TRBJ2-6; abundance: -; d_gene: -
CDR3nt: TGTGCCAGCAGCCAAGTAAATAATTCACCCCTCCACTTT; CDR3aa: CASSQVNNSPLHF; v_gene: TRBV4-2; j_gene: TRBJ1-6; abundance: once; d_gene: -
CDR3nt: TGCAGCGTTGTGGGTGGGACAGCACCGAATGAGCAGTTCTTC; CDR3aa: CSVVGGTAPNEQFF; v_gene: TRBV29-1; j_gene: TRBJ2-1; abundance: many; d_gene: TRBD1
CDR3nt: TGTGCCAGCAGCCCGCGGGGGGCGCAAGCCAAAAACATTCAGTACTTC; CDR3aa: CASSPRGAQAKNIQYF; v_gene: TRBV6-2/TRBV6-3; j_gene: TRBJ2-4; abundance: few; d_gene: TRBD2
CDR3nt: TGTGCCAGCAGCTCCTTGGAGACCCAGTACTTC; CDR3aa: CASSSLETQYF; v_gene: TRBV7-2; j_gene: TRBJ2-5; abundance: many; d_gene: -
CDR3nt: TGCGCCAGCAGCTCCGGATCGTCGTCGGCCAATGAGCAGTTCTTC; CDR3aa: CASSSGSSSANEQFF; v_gene: TRBV5-1; j_gene: TRBJ2-1; abundance: -; d_gene: -
CDR3nt: TGTGCCACCGGGGCCGGCCCTAATGAAAAACTGTTTTTT; CDR3aa: CATGAGPNEKLFF; v_gene: TRBV15; j_gene: TRBJ1-4; abundance: -; d_gene: -
CDR3nt: TGTGCCAGCAGTTTGCAGGACTACGAGCAGTACTTC; CDR3aa: CASSLQDYEQYF; v_gene: TRBV27; j_gene: TRBJ2-7; abundance: few; d_gene: -
CDR3nt: TGCGCCAGCAGCCAATCGGCCAGTTGGAACACTGAAGCTTTCTTT; CDR3aa: CASSQSASWNTEAFF; v_gene: TRBV4-3; j_gene: TRBJ1-1; abundance: few; d_gene: -
CDR3nt: TGTGCCACCGGGGGATCTAACTATGGCTACACCTTC; CDR3aa: CATGGSNYGYTF; v_gene: TRBV24-1; j_gene: TRBJ1-2; abundance: -; d_gene: -
CDR3nt: TGTGCCAGCAGCCAAGGTTTAGGGGGCAACGAGCAGTACTTC; CDR3aa: CASSQGLGGNEQYF; v_gene: TRBV3-1; j_gene: TRBJ2-7; abundance: -; d_gene: TRBD1
CDR3nt: TGTGCCAGCAGACGGACAGGGTATTCTTACGAGCAGTACTTC; CDR3aa: CASRRTGYSYEQYF; v_gene: TRBV7-8; j_gene: TRBJ2-7; abundance: -; d_gene: TRBD1
CDR3nt: TGCAGTGCTGAGCGTCTAGCGGGAGGGAACAATGAAAAACTGTTTTTT; CDR3aa: CSAERLAGGNNEKLFF; v_gene: TRBV20-1; j_gene: TRBJ1-4; abundance: once; d_gene: -
CDR3nt: TGCAGCGTTGATGCGGGAGTCCAGGGCAATGAGCAGTTCTTC; CDR3aa: CSVDAGVQGNEQFF; v_gene: TRBV29-1; j_gene: TRBJ2-1; abundance: few; d_gene: TRBD2